This TCR beta chain was documented in a study of T cell clonotyping in hematopoietic cell transplantation. Study at large: Cytoreduction preceded collection of pretransplant recipient samples.

J lost 3 bases, V lost 4 bases, and 10 bases had no gene match. This CDR3 is built from 18 residues. Per the germline V gene, CDR1 is SGHRS and CDR2 is YFSETQ. Time point meaning: recipient sample about 28 days before transplant, after cytoreduction. Blood collection times were about day -28 and days 30, 100, 180 posttransplant. Sequenced by immunoSEQ multiplex PCR; TCRdb stores in-frame clones only, minus some. The sample has 5,000 to 7,000 clones, more than 75% seen once. The V call is TRBV5-1, the J call TRBJ2-3, with 14 bases lining up with TRBD2. This TCR derives from a man aged 55 to 70 with acute myeloid leukemia. Some clones in this sample may be carry-over from other donors' samples. This specimen was peripheral blood mononuclear cells, taken before stem cell transplant. CDR3 region: CASSPGLAGVLLTDTQYF. The DNA for the CDR3 is TGCGCCAGCAGCCCGGGACTAGCGGGAGTACTCTTAACAGATACGCAGTATTTT.